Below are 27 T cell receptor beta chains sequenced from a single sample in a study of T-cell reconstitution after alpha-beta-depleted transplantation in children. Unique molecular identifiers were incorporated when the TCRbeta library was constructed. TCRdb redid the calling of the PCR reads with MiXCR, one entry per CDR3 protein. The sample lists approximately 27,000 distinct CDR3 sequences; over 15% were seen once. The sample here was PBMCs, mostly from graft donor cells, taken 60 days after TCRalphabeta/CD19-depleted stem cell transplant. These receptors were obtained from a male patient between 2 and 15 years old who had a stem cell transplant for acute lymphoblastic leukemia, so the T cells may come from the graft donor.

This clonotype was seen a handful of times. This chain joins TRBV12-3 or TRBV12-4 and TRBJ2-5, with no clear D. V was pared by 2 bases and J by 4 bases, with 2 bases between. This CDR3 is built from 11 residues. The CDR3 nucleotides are TGTGCCAGCAGTTTAATAGAGACCCAGTACTTC. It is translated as CASSLIETQYF.

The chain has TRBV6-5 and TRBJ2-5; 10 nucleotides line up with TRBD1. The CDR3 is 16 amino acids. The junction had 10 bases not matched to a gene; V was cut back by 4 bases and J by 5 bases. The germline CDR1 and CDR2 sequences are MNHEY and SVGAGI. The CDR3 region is CASSWGTGAGAETQYF. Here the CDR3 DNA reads TGTGCCAGCAGTTGGGGGACAGGGGCAGGTGCGGAGACCCAGTACTTC.

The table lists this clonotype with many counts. The CDR3 protein is CASSLFLPSYNEQFF. In DNA form, the CDR3 reads TGTGCCAGCAGTTTGTTCCTACCTTCCTACAATGAGCAGTTCTTC. The chain is built from TRBV12-3 or TRBV12-4 and TRBJ2-1; D unresolved. The V and J ends lost 3 bases and 1 base respectively, with 10 bases between them. The CDR3 runs 15 residues.

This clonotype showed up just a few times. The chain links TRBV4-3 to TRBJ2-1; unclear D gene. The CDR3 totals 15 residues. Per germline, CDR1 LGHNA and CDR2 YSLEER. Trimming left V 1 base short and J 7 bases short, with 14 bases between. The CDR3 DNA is TGCGCCAGCAGCCAAGGGCTGCTGATCATGAATGAGCAGTTCTTC. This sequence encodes CASSQGLLIMNEQFF.

CDR3 in amino acids: CASSKWTGDTEAFF. The CDR3 region has the DNA TGCGCCAGCAGCAAGTGGACAGGGGACACTGAAGCTTTCTTT. The chain combines TRBV5-1 with TRBJ1-1; 9 bases agree with TRBD1. CDR1 and CDR2 from the germline V gene are SGHRS and YFSETQ. V trimming: 4 bases; J trimming: 3 bases; junction bases outside the gene matches: 4. CDR3 length: 14 amino acids.

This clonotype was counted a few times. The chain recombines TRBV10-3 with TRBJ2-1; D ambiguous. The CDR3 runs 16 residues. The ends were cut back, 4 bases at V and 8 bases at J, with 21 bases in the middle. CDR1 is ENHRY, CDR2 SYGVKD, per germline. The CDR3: CAISVNLPTASDEQFF. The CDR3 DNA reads TGTGCCATCAGTGTTAATTTGCCGACCGCGTCGGATGAGCAGTTCTTC.

The CDR3 region has the DNA TGTGCCAGCAGCTCATTCGGTAGGCTAGCGGGGATAGGGAGCACCGGGGAGCTGTTTTTT. Its translation is CASSSFGRLAGIGSTGELFF. The V call is TRBV6-2 or TRBV6-3, the J call TRBJ2-2; 9 bases agree with TRBD2. J was trimmed by 4 bases and V by 6 bases; bases with no gene match: 21. Looked up from germline, CDR1 is MNHEY and CDR2 is SVGEGT. The CDR3 runs to 20 residues.

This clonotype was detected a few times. CDR3 DNA: TGTGCCAGCAGTTTTAGACAGCAGTCAGGAGAACTGTTTTTT. This encodes CASSFRQQSGELFF. The chain employs TRBV7-2 and TRBJ1-4, with D possibly matching TRBD1 (5 bases). The CDR3 sequence is 14 residues long. Germline lookup yields CDR1 SGHTA and CDR2 FQGNSA. V shed 6 bases and J shed 12 bases, with 20 bases lying between them.

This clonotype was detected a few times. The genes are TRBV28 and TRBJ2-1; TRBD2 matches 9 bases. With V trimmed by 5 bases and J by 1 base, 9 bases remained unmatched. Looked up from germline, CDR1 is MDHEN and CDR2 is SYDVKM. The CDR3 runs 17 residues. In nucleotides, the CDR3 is TGTGCCAGCAGTCCATTGGCGGGGGGGGGTTCCTACAATGAGCAGTTCTTC. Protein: CASSPLAGGGSYNEQFF.

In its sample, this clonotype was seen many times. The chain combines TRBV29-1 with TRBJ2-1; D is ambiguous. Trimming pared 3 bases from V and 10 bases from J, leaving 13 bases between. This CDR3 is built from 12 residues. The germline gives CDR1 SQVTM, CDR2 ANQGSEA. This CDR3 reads CSVDGLSREQFF. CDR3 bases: TGCAGCGTTGACGGCTTATCGCGGGAGCAGTTCTTC.

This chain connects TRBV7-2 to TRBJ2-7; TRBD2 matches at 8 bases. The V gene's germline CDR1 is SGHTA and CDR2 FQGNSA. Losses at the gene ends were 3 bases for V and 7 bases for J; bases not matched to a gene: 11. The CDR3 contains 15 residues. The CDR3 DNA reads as TGTGCCAGCAGCTTTAAAAACGGCGGGGGGATGGAGCAGTACTTC. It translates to CASSFKNGGGMEQYF.

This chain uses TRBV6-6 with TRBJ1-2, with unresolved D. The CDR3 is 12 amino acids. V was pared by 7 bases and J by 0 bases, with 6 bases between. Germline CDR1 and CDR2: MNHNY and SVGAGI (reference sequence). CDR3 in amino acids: CASNSANYGYTF. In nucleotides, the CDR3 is TGTGCCAGCAATTCAGCTAACTATGGCTACACCTTC.

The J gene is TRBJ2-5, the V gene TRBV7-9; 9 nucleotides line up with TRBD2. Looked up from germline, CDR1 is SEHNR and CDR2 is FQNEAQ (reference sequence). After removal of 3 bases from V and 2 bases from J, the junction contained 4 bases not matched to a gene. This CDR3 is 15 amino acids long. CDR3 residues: CASSFGSGGQETQYF. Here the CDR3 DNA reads TGTGCCAGCAGCTTTGGTAGCGGGGGACAAGAGACCCAGTACTTC.

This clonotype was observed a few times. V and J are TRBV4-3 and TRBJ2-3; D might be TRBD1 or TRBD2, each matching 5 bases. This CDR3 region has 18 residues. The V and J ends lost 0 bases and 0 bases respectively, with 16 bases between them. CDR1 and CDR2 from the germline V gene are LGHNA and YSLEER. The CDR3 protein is CASSQDSRPGPSTDTQYF. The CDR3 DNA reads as TGCGCCAGCAGCCAAGATAGTCGCCCGGGGCCTAGCACAGATACGCAGTATTTT.

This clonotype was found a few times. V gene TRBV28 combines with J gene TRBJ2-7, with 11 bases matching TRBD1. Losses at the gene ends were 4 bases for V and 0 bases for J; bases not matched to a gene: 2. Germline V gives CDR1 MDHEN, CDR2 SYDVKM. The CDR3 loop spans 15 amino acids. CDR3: CASSWTGGPSYEQYF. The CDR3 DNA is TGTGCCAGCAGTTGGACAGGGGGCCCCTCCTACGAGCAGTACTTC. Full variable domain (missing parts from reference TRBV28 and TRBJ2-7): DVKVTQSSRYLVKRTGEKVFLECVQDMDHENMFWYRQDPGLGLRLIYFSYDVKMKEKGDIPEGYSVSREKKERFSLILESASTNQTSMYLCASSWTGGPSYEQYFGPGTRLTVT.

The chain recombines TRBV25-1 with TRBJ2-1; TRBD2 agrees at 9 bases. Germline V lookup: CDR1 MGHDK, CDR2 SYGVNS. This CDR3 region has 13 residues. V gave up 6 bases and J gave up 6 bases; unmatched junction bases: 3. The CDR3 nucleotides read TGTGCCAGCAGGGGGACTAGCCGCAATGAGCAGTTCTTC. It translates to CASRGTSRNEQFF. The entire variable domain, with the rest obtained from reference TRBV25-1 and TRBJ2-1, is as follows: EADIYQTPRYLVIGTGKKITLECSQTMGHDKMYWYQQDPGMELHLIHYSYGVNSTEKGDLSSESTVSRIRTEHFPLTLESARPSHTSQYLCASRGTSRNEQFFGPGTRLTVL.

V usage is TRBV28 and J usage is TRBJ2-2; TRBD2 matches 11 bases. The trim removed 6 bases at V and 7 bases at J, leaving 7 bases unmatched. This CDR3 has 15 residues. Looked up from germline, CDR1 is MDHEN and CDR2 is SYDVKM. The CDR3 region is CASRLSGGAYGELFF. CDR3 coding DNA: TGTGCCAGCAGACTTAGCGGGGGGGCCTACGGGGAGCTGTTTTTT.

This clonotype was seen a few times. In DNA, the CDR3 is TGCGCCAGCAGCTCCCTTAGTCAGCCGATCTTCACTGAAGCTTTCTTT. Its translation: CASSSLSQPIFTEAFF. The J gene is TRBJ1-1, the V gene TRBV5-1; D ambiguous. This CDR3 spans 16 amino acids. V was cut by 3 bases and J by 4 bases, with 19 bases left in between. CDR1 SGHRS and CDR2 YFSETQ come from the germline V gene.

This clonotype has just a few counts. The CDR3 bases are TGTGCCAGCAGCTTCTCCCCCCAGGGTCAGGGTGGGACCCAGTACTTC. It translates to CASSFSPQGQGGTQYF. The chain uses TRBV7-2 and TRBJ2-5; D perhaps matches TRBD1 (5 bases). This CDR3 comprises 16 residues. Deletions cut 3 bases from V and 7 bases from J, with 21 bases between. Germline lookup yields CDR1 SGHTA and CDR2 FQGNSA.

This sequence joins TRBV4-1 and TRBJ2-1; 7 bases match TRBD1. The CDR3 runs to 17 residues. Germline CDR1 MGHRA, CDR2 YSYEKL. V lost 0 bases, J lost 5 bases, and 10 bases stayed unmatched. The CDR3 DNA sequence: TGCGCCAGCAGCCAAGAAGGGGGCCAGGTAGCGAACAATGAGCAGTTCTTC. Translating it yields CASSQEGGQVANNEQFF.

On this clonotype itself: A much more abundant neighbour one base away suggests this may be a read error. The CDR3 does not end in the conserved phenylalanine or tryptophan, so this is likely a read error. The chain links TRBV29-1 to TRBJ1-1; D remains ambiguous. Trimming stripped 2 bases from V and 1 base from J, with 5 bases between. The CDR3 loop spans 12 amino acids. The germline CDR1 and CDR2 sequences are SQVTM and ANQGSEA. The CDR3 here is CSVEWENTEAFL. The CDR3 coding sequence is TGCAGCGTTGAATGGGAGAACACTGAAGCTTTCTTA.

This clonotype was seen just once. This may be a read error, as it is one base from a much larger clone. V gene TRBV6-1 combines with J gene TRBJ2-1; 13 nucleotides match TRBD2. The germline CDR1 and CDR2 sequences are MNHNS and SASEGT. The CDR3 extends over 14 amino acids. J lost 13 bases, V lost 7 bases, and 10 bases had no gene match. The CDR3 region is CASTGTSGTADQFF. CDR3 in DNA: TGTGCCAGCACCGGGACTAGCGGGACCGCTGATCAGTTCTTC.

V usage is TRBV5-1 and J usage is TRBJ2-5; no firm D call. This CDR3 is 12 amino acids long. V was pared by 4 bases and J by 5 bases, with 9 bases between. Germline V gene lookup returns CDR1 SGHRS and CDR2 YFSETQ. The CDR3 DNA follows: TGCGCCAGCAGCCCAAACGCGGAGACCCAGTACTTC. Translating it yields CASSPNAETQYF.

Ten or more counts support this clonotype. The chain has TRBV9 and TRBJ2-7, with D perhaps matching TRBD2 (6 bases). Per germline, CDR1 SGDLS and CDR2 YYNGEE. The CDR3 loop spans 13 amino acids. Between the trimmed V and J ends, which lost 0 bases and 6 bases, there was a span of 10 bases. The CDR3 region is CASSVGGEVEQYF. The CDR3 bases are TGTGCCAGCAGCGTAGGCGGGGAGGTCGAGCAGTACTTC.

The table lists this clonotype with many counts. CDR3 sequence (DNA): TGCGCCAGCAGCCAAGATCGCATGACGGGTGGCTACACCTTC. It translates to CASSQDRMTGGYTF. The chain combines TRBV4-1 with TRBJ1-2; no clear D gene. Germline CDR1 reads MGHRA; CDR2 reads YSYEKL. V was clipped by 0 bases and J by 7 bases, with 12 bases between them. This CDR3 region has 14 residues.

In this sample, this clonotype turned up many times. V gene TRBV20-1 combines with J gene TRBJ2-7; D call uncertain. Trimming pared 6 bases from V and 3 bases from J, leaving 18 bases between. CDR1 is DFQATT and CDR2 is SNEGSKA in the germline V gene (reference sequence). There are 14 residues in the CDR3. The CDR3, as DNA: TGCAGTGCCCCAGAGATGGGAACCGGCTACGAGCAGTACTTC. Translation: CSAPEMGTGYEQYF.

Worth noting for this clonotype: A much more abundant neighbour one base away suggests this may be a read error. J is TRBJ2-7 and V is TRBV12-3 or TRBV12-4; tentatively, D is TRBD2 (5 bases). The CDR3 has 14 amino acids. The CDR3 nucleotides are TGTGCCGGCAGTGTAGGACTGGCGATCTACGAGCAGTACTTC. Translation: CAGSVGLAIYEQYF.